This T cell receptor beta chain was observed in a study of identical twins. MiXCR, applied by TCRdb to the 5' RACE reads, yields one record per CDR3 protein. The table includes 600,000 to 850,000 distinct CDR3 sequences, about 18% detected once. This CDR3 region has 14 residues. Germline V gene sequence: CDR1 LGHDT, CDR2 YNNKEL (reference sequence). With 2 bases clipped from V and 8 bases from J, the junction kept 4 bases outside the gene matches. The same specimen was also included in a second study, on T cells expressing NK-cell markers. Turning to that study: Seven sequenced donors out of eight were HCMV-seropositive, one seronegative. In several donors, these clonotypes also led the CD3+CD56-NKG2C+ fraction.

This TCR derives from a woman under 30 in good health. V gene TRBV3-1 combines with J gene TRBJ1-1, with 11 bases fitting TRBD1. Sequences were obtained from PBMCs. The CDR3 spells CASSQFGQGAEAFF. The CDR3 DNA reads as TGTGCCAGCAGCCAATTCGGACAGGGGGCGGAAGCTTTCTTT.